One and the same sample provided the 24 T cell receptor beta chains below, sequenced in a study of T cells after yellow fever vaccination. Via MiXCR, TCRdb re-called the 5' RACE reads, giving one row per CDR3 protein. In the table there are about 240,000 distinct CDR3 sequences, around 7% of which are singletons. Source: CD4+ T cells sorted from PBMCs, taken 15 days after the yellow fever booster vaccination. These receptors were collected from a young man who received the YFV17D yellow fever vaccine.

This clonotype was counted a few times. The chain is built from TRBV12-3 or TRBV12-4 and TRBJ2-1; 10 bases match TRBD2. The ends lost 6 bases at V and 5 bases at J; junction bases unmatched: 10. The CDR3 length is 16 residues. The CDR3 here is CASSRRRLAGNNEQFF. DNA of the CDR3: TGTGCCAGCAGCCGGAGACGACTAGCGGGCAACAATGAGCAGTTCTTC.

In this sample, this clonotype turned up many times. Here the CDR3 DNA reads TGTGCCAGCAGCCCGGGTGGTAGCGGATCCACAGATACGCAGTATTTT. It is translated as CASSPGGSGSTDTQYF. This chain connects TRBV5-4 to TRBJ2-3; the D gene is possibly TRBD2 (6 bases). This CDR3 contains 16 residues. CDR1 and CDR2 from the germline V gene are SGHNT and YYREEE (reference sequence). Deletions cut 4 bases from V and 2 bases from J, with 17 bases between.

This clonotype was observed a single time. This rearrangement joins TRBV29-1 to TRBJ2-3; D gene unclear. The CDR3 totals 12 residues. V was trimmed by 4 bases and J by 3 bases, leaving 8 bases between them. From germline, CDR1 is SQVTM and CDR2 ANQGSEA. The CDR3 region has the DNA TGCAGCGTTGGTTTGGTGACAGATACGCAGTATTTT. It codes for CSVGLVTDTQYF.

The chain employs TRBV6-5 and TRBJ1-1, with TRBD1 as a possible D gene (5 bases). V was clipped by 6 bases and J by 3 bases, with 11 bases between them. Germline loops: CDR1 MNHEY, CDR2 SVGAGI. This CDR3 spans 13 amino acids. The CDR3 DNA follows: TGTGCCAGCAGCTACAGGAGGGACACTGAAGCTTTCTTT. This encodes CASSYRRDTEAFF.

This clonotype has more than one count but fewer than ten. The CDR3 reads CASSFWQETQYF. DNA of the CDR3: TGTGCCAGCAGCTTTTGGCAAGAGACCCAGTACTTC. The chain couples TRBV11-2 to TRBJ2-5; D unclear. Per germline, CDR1 SGHAT and CDR2 FQNNGV. Trimming removed 3 bases at V and 2 bases at J, with 4 bases between. CDR3 length: 12 residues.

This sequence joins TRBV10-3 and TRBJ2-2; D gene unclear. The CDR3 consists of 17 residues. Germline V gene data show CDR1 as ENHRY and CDR2 as SYGVKD. Trimming stripped 2 bases from V and 6 bases from J, with 19 bases between. CDR3 amino acids: CAISEIEASRDPGELFF. Written as DNA, the CDR3 is TGTGCCATCAGTGAGATAGAGGCTAGTCGAGACCCCGGGGAGCTGTTTTTT.

The count of this clonotype is one. The chain combines TRBV20-1 with TRBJ2-3, with D hard to call. There are 12 residues in the CDR3. The germline gives CDR1 DFQATT, CDR2 SNEGSKA (reference sequence). V lost 5 bases, J lost 6 bases, and 12 bases lay in between. The CDR3, as DNA: TGCAGTGCTCGCGATGGAGCGGATACGCAGTATTTT. It is translated as CSARDGADTQYF.

This clonotype was recorded many times. This chain uses TRBV7-2 with TRBJ2-7; 7 nucleotides agree with TRBD1. V lost 1 base to trimming and J lost 3 bases; unmatched junction nucleotides: 3. Germline-derived CDR1 and CDR2 are SGHTA and FQGNSA. The CDR3 is 14 amino acids. The CDR3 region has the DNA TGTGCCAGCAGCTTAGGTGGACAGGTCTACGAGCAGTACTTC. Its protein is CASSLGGQVYEQYF.

The rearrangement joins TRBV5-8 to TRBJ2-1; possibly TRBD1 for D (6 bases). From germline, CDR1 is SGHTS and CDR2 YDEGEE. Trimming left V 7 bases short and J 6 bases short, with 14 bases between. The CDR3 runs to 13 residues. The CDR3 sequence: CASFWVGGNEQFF. In DNA, the CDR3 is TGTGCCAGCTTTTGGGTAGGGGGCAATGAGCAGTTCTTC.

Only a few counts were recorded for this clonotype. The V gene is TRBV27, the J gene TRBJ2-1, with TRBD2 matching 8 bases. The CDR3 runs 14 residues. Germline V gene lookup returns CDR1 MNHEY and CDR2 SMNVEV (reference sequence). Unmatched junction bases numbered 8, after V lost 7 bases and J lost 6 bases. CDR3 residues: CASKGRLARNEQFF. CDR3 DNA sequence: TGTGCCAGCAAGGGCCGACTAGCGCGCAATGAGCAGTTCTTC.

The sample holds a few counts of this clonotype. The gene calls are TRBV28 and TRBJ1-1; a weak D match, TRBD1 (6 bases). The V gene's germline CDR1 is MDHEN and CDR2 SYDVKM. The ends were cut back, 4 bases at V and 4 bases at J, with 16 bases in the middle. This CDR3 is 15 amino acids long. Written as DNA, the CDR3 is TGTGCCAGCAGTTCACCAGGGGTGTCCTTCACTGAAGCTTTCTTT. Its translation: CASSSPGVSFTEAFF.

This clonotype appeared a few times. V usage is TRBV6-5 and J usage is TRBJ1-5; 8 nucleotides match TRBD1. V shed 4 bases and J 6 bases; nucleotides not matched to a gene: 5. Germline V CDR1 and CDR2: MNHEY, SVGAGI. The CDR3 contains 14 residues. CDR3 region: CASSFGQGLQPQHF. In DNA, the CDR3 is TGTGCCAGCAGTTTCGGACAGGGCCTTCAGCCCCAGCATTTT.

This chain links TRBV27 with TRBJ2-7; D could derive from TRBD1 or TRBD2 (5 bases each). From germline, CDR1 is MNHEY and CDR2 SMNVEV (reference sequence). This CDR3 comprises 15 residues. Between the trimmed V and J ends, which lost 6 bases and 7 bases, there was a span of 22 bases. The CDR3 DNA follows: TGTGCCAGCAGGGCGGCCGGGACCCGCTTACCGGAGCAGTACTTC. As protein: CASRAAGTRLPEQYF.

The chain recombines TRBV30 with TRBJ2-5; 7 positions match TRBD2. V trimming: 3 bases; J trimming: 2 bases; junction bases outside the gene matches: 9. Germline-derived CDR1 and CDR2 are GTSNPN and SVGIG (reference sequence). The CDR3 sequence is 15 residues long. The CDR3 spells CAWSGLGGGQETQYF. As DNA, the CDR3 is TGTGCCTGGAGCGGATTGGGGGGGGGACAAGAGACCCAGTACTTC.

V usage is TRBV12-3 or TRBV12-4 and J usage is TRBJ1-1; maybe TRBD1 (5 bases). The CDR3 totals 13 residues. Trimming pared 4 bases from V and 1 base from J, leaving 7 bases between. The CDR3 loop is CASSWGGNTEAFF. The DNA of the CDR3 is TGTGCCAGCAGTTGGGGGGGGAACACTGAAGCTTTCTTT.

The chain has TRBV6-1 and TRBJ2-7; a weak D match, TRBD1 (6 bases). The V gene's germline CDR1 is MNHNS and CDR2 SASEGT. Trimming shortened V by 4 bases and J by 0 bases, and 13 bases separated the two germline ends. CDR3 length: 15 amino acids. CDR3 coding DNA: TGTGCCAGCAGTGCACGAGCCAGGGGCTCCTACGAGCAGTACTTC. Translating it yields CASSARARGSYEQYF.

This clonotype was detected ten times or more. The chain joins TRBV18 to TRBJ2-5, with D possibly TRBD1 on 6 matching bases. Per germline, CDR1 KGHSH and CDR2 LQKENI. This CDR3 is 13 amino acids long. The V gene lost 2 bases and the J gene lost 5 bases, with 9 bases spanning the gap. The chain's CDR3 is CASSPGGGETQYF. CDR3 bases: TGTGCCAGCTCACCAGGGGGCGGTGAGACCCAGTACTTC.

This clonotype was observed a few times. The gene calls are TRBV10-3 and TRBJ1-1; D remains ambiguous. Trimming pared 10 bases from V and 2 bases from J, leaving 14 bases between. The CDR3 is 13 residues long. Germline V gene sequence: CDR1 ENHRY, CDR2 SYGVKD. This CDR3 is CAKSRGENTEAFF. CDR3 DNA: TGTGCCAAGTCCCGGGGAGAAAACACTGAAGCTTTCTTT.

This clonotype was seen many times. V and J are TRBV3-1 and TRBJ2-5; 8 nucleotides line up with TRBD2. CDR1 LGHDT and CDR2 YNNKEL come from the germline V gene (reference sequence). V shed 5 bases and J 10 bases; nucleotides not matched to a gene: 12. The CDR3 has 14 residues. The CDR3 DNA follows: TGTGCCAGCAGCTATCGGACTAGCCAACGCAACCAGTACTTC. Amino acid sequence: CASSYRTSQRNQYF.

The chain joins TRBV20-1 to TRBJ2-3; possibly TRBD1 for D (6 bases). There are 15 residues in the CDR3. Looked up from germline, CDR1 is DFQATT and CDR2 is SNEGSKA (reference sequence). V gave up 4 bases and J gave up 3 bases, with 17 bases separating them. The CDR3 nucleotides read TGCAGTGCTAAGCCCCCTCAGGGGTTGACAGATACGCAGTATTTT. Amino acids: CSAKPPQGLTDTQYF.

This clonotype was counted at least ten times. This rearrangement joins TRBV9 to TRBJ1-2; D is unclear. The V and J ends lost 0 bases and 5 bases respectively, with 8 bases between them. The germline CDR1 and CDR2 sequences are SGDLS and YYNGEE. The CDR3 totals 13 residues. CDR3 nucleotide sequence: TGTGCCAGCAGCGTAGGTGGTAATTATGGCTACACCTTC. This gives the protein CASSVGGNYGYTF. Full variable domain (outside the CDR3, taken from reference TRBV9 and TRBJ1-2): DSGVTQTPKHLITATGQRVTLRCSPRSGDLSVYWYQQSLDQGLQFLIQYYNGEERAKGNILERFSAQQFPDLHSELNLSSLELGDSALYFCASSVGGNYGYTFGSGTRLTVV.

This clonotype came up many times. The chain links TRBV5-1 to TRBJ2-5; either TRBD1 or TRBD2 may supply D (5 bases each). Between the trimmed V and J ends, which lost 0 bases and 1 base, there was a span of 13 bases. CDR1 SGHRS and CDR2 YFSETQ come from the germline V gene. The CDR3 length is 16 residues. The CDR3, as DNA: TGCGCCAGCAGCTTGGAAGGGACCCTAGTCCAAGAGACCCAGTACTTC. Its protein is CASSLEGTLVQETQYF.

This clonotype was seen repeatedly, ten times or more. V gene TRBV7-9 combines with J gene TRBJ1-2; the D is unclear. This CDR3 region has 12 residues. V lost 2 bases to trimming and J lost 8 bases, with 9 bases between them. Germline V lookup: CDR1 SEHNR, CDR2 FQNEAQ (reference sequence). In nucleotides, the CDR3 is TGTGCCAGCAGCTTAAGACCCGAGGGCTACACCTTC. Protein sequence: CASSLRPEGYTF.

The sample holds a few counts of this clonotype. The chain couples TRBV7-2 to TRBJ2-3; 8 bases match TRBD2. J was trimmed by 1 base and V by 4 bases; bases with no gene match: 7. The V gene's germline CDR1 is SGHTA and CDR2 FQGNSA. The CDR3 runs 16 residues. In DNA, the CDR3 is TGTGCCAGCAGCTCCCTTCCCGGGAGGGGCACAGATACGCAGTATTTT. Its translation is CASSSLPGRGTDTQYF.